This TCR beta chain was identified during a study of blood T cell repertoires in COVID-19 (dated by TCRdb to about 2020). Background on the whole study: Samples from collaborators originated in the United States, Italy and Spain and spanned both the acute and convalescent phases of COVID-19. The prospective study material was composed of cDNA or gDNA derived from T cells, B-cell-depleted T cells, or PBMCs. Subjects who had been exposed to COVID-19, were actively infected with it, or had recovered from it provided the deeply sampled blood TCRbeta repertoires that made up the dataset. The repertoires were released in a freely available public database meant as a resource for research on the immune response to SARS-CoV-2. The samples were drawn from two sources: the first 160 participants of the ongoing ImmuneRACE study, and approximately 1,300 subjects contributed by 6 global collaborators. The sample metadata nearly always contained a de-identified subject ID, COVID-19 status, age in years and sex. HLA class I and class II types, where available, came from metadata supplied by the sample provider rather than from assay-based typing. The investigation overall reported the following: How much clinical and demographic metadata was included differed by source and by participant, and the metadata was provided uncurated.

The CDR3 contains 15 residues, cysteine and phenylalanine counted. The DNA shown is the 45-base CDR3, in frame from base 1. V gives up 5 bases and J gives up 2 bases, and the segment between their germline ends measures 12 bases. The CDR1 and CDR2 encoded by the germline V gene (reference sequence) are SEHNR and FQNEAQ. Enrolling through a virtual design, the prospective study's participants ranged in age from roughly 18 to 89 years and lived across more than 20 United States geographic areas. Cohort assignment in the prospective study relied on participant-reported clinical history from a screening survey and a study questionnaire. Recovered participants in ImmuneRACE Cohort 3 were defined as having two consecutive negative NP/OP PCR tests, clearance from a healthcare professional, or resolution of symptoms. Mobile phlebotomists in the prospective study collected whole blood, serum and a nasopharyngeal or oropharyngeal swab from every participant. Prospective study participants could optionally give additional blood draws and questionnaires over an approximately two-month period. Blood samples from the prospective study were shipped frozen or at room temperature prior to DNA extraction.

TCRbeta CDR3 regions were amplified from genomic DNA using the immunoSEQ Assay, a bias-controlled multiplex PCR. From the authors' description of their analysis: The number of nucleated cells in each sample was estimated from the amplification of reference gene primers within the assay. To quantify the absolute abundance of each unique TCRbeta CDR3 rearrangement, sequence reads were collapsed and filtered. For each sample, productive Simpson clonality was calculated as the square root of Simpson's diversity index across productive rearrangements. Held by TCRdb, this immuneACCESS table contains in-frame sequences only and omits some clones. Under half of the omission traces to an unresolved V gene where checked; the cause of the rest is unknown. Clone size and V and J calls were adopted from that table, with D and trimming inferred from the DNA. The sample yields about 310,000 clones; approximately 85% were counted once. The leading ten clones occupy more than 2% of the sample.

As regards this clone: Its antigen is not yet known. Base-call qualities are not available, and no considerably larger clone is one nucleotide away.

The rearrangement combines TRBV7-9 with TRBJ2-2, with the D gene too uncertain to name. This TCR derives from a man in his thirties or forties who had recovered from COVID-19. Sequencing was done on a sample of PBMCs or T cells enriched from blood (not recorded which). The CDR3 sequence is CASSDRRRNTGELFF. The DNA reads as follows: TGTGCCAGCAGCGATAGAAGGAGAAACACCGGGGAGCTGTTTTTT.